This T cell receptor (beta chain) is drawn from a study of a mutant IDH1 vaccine in newly diagnosed glioma. Time point of the sample: week 47, end of study. Every single dose of the vaccine, 300 ug of mutant IDH1 20-mer peptide, came with topical imiquimod. Germline CDR1 ENHRY, CDR2 SYGVKD. The CDR3 runs to 16 residues. The junction had 8 bases not matched to a gene; V was cut back by 3 bases and J by 0 bases. Only in-frame clones appear in the TCRdb table, and some are missing; sequencing was by immunoSEQ multiplex PCR. The sample contains tens of thousands of clones, roughly nine tenths of which appear only once. About this clone: Its specificity is not known.

The sample in question was PBMCs, obtained from a glioma patient whose treatment included an IDH1 peptide vaccine. This sequence originates from a woman aged 45-60 years with glioma. This rearrangement joins TRBV10-3 to TRBJ2-7; TRBD1 agrees at 7 bases. The CDR3 region has the DNA TGTGCCATCAGTGACCGACAGGGAATAAGCTCCTACGAGCAGTACTTC. Amino acid sequence: CAISDRQGISSYEQYF.